This T cell receptor (beta chain) comes out of a study of blood T cell repertoires in COVID-19. Study details: From T cells, B-cell-depleted T cells, or PBMCs came the material, which was cDNA or gDNA.

The assay was immunoSEQ multiplex PCR, and TCRdb's table has in-frame clones only and misses some. Of approximately 52,000 clones in the sample, around 80% were seen once. Trimming stripped 1 base from V and 6 bases from J, with 12 bases between. Germline CDR1 and CDR2: SGHTA and FQGNSA. The CDR3 contains 15 residues. The sample taken for sequencing was peripheral blood. The sequence was obtained from an elderly woman with acute or convalescent COVID-19. This sequence joins TRBV7-2 and TRBJ1-4, with D hard to call. The CDR3 loop reads CASSLGGRKDEKLFF. The CDR3 nucleotides read TGTGCCAGCAGCTTAGGAGGGCGTAAAGATGAAAAACTGTTTTTT.